The 15 T cell receptor beta chains below all came from one sample that was sequenced in a study of preoperative IRX-2 immunotherapy in early breast cancer. Profiling relied on immunoSEQ multiplex PCR, and the TCRdb table lists in-frame clones only, not all of them. In the table there are approximately 98,000 clones, 80% to 90% of which are singletons. Treatment denoted: preoperative locoregional IRX-2 cytokine immunotherapy. This specimen consisted of tumor tissue, obtained after IRX-2 immunotherapy. The receptors shown here come from a human donor with breast cancer.

This clone has a handful of counts. CDR3 DNA: TGTGCCAGCAGCCAGACAGGGGGCCTGAACACCGGGGAGCTGTTTTTT. It yields the protein CASSQTGGLNTGELFF. The chain uses TRBV14 and TRBJ2-2; 10 nucleotides match TRBD1. CDR3 size: 16 residues. Per germline, CDR1 SGHDN and CDR2 FVKESK. V was pared by 3 bases and J by 1 base, with 2 bases of the junction left unmatched.

J is TRBJ1-5 and V is TRBV6-7, with 9 bases aligning to TRBD1. TRBV6-7 is identified as an open reading frame with a role that is uncertain. The junction had 4 bases not matched to a gene; V was cut back by 6 bases and J by 4 bases. This CDR3 comprises 14 residues. CDR3 in DNA: TGTGCCAGCAGGGGACAGGGCCAAAATCAGCCCCAGCATTTT. It yields the protein CASRGQGQNQPQHF.

This chain connects TRBV7-1 to TRBJ2-3; 7 nucleotides align to TRBD1. TRBV7-1 is an ORF, and what it does is uncertain. The CDR3 covers 15 residues. The trim removed 5 bases at V and 0 bases at J, leaving 5 bases unmatched. The CDR3 reads CASSRGQLSTDTQYF. The CDR3 DNA reads TGTGCCAGCAGCCGGGGACAGTTAAGCACAGATACGCAGTATTTT.

The V and J genes are TRBV18 and TRBJ1-1, with D tentatively TRBD1 (5 bases). There are 13 residues in the CDR3. The V end was cut by 3 bases, the J end by 6 bases, with 11 bases between. From germline, CDR1 is KGHSH and CDR2 LQKENI. The CDR3 is CASSPRGVSEAFF. The CDR3, as DNA: TGTGCCAGCTCACCGAGGGGAGTCTCTGAAGCTTTCTTT.

The V and J genes are TRBV28 and TRBJ2-7; D unresolved. V lost 2 bases and J 5 bases, leaving 10 bases between the germline ends. The CDR3 has 13 amino acids. CDR1 MDHEN and CDR2 SYDVKM come from the germline V gene. This CDR3 reads CASSLPKSNEQYF. DNA for the CDR3: TGTGCCAGCAGTTTACCTAAATCTAACGAGCAGTACTTC.

In its sample, this clone was seen a few times. The chain links TRBV1 to TRBJ2-7; TRBD2 is the table's D call, not checked against the DNA. TRBV1 counts as a pseudogene. The CDR3 loop spans 14 amino acids. The CDR3 DNA sequence: TGCGCCAGCACCCCTAATCGCGGGAGGGCAGATCAGTACTTC. Protein: CASTPNRGRADQYF.

The chain carries TRBV5-1 and TRBJ2-2; the match to TRBD2 covers 8 bases. CDR1 is SGHRS, CDR2 YFSETQ, per germline. The V and J ends lost 4 bases and 6 bases, in that order; junction bases with no gene match: 11. This CDR3 comprises 16 residues. CDR3 nucleotide sequence: TGCGCCAGCAGCCCCGGTAGCGGGACGGCTCCCGGGGAGCTGTTTTTT. Translation gives CASSPGSGTAPGELFF.

The chain joins TRBV30 to TRBJ1-1, with D uncertain. There are 13 residues in the CDR3. The V and J ends lost 4 bases and 1 base respectively, with 10 bases between them. Germline CDR1 reads GTSNPN; CDR2 reads SVGIG (reference sequence). CDR3 coding DNA: TGTGCCTGGATGCCTGTGGGGAACACTGAAGCTTTCTTT. Translated: CAWMPVGNTEAFF.

The chain is built from TRBV28 and TRBJ2-5, with 10 positions matching TRBD1. The germline gives CDR1 MDHEN, CDR2 SYDVKM. The CDR3 extends over 16 amino acids. The junction had 9 bases not matched to a gene; V was cut back by 4 bases and J by 4 bases. The CDR3 DNA follows: TGTGCCAGCAGTTCGCTAGAGACAGGGGGCATAGAGACCCAGTACTTC. It translates to CASSSLETGGIETQYF.

This clone came up once. This chain links TRBV5-1 with TRBJ1-1, with D unclear. The CDR3 contains 17 residues. Germline V lookup: CDR1 SGHRS, CDR2 YFSETQ. Trimming pared 4 bases from V and 3 bases from J, leaving 22 bases between. The CDR3 DNA reads as TGCGCCAGCAGCCGACTTAAGACGGACGGGGAGGACACTGAAGCTTTCTTT. Encoded protein: CASSRLKTDGEDTEAFF.

This chain links TRBV19 with TRBJ2-5; perhaps TRBD1 as D (6 bases). V was pared by 11 bases and J by 1 base, with 11 bases between. Per the germline V gene, CDR1 is LNHDA and CDR2 is SQIVND (reference sequence). This CDR3 has 12 residues. The CDR3 is CAAADSQETQYF. The CDR3 DNA is TGTGCCGCCGCGGACAGCCAAGAGACCCAGTACTTC. Filled out from reference TRBV19 and TRBJ2-5, the complete variable domain reads DGGITQSPKYLFRKEGQNVTLSCEQNLNHDAMYWYRQDPGQGLRLIYYSQIVNDFQKGDIAEGYSVSREKKESFPLTVTSAQKNPTAFYLCAAADSQETQYFGPGTRLLVL.

The CDR3 region has the DNA TGTGCCAGCAGTAAGCGGGAGGTCGGTTCCTACGAGCAGTACTTC. It encodes CASSKREVGSYEQYF. The chain links TRBV6-8 to TRBJ2-7; 9 bases agree with TRBD2. Looked up from germline, CDR1 is MNHGY and CDR2 is SAAAGT. V lost 5 bases, J lost 1 base, and 6 bases stayed unmatched. There are 15 residues in the CDR3.

CDR3 loop: CASSYSNLRTTNYGYTF. The DNA of the CDR3 is TGTGCCAGCAGTTACTCGAATCTAAGGACAACTAACTATGGCTACACCTTC. The chain joins TRBV6-8 to TRBJ1-2; the D gene is possibly TRBD1 (5 bases). Germline V CDR1 and CDR2: MNHGY, SAAAGT. Trimming cost V 0 bases and J 0 bases, with 14 bases left between them. The CDR3 has 17 amino acids.

V usage is TRBV7-1 and J usage is TRBJ1-2; 9 positions agree with TRBD1. TRBV7-1 is an ORF, and what it does is uncertain. With V trimmed by 6 bases and J by 7 bases, 9 bases remained unmatched. The length of the CDR3 is 14 residues. The CDR3 reads CASSPPNRGLGYTF. CDR3 coding DNA: TGTGCCAGCAGTCCACCCAACAGGGGGCTTGGCTACACCTTC.

The chain carries TRBV5-1 and TRBJ1-1, with D tentatively TRBD1 (6 bases). V was cut by 0 bases and J by 5 bases, with 14 bases left in between. The CDR3 is made up of 15 amino acids. Germline CDR1 and CDR2: SGHRS and YFSETQ. The CDR3 reads CASSLETPGVTEAFF. CDR3 coding DNA: TGCGCCAGCAGCTTGGAGACGCCAGGGGTAACTGAAGCTTTCTTT.